This TCR beta chain was captured by sequencing in a study of vaccination and CD4 T cells after COVID-19. Study overall: Collection of post-vaccine samples followed dose two by a median roughly 72 days, spanning a range of 14 to 241. Whole-study results and caveats: Nearly all convalescent vaccine-specific clones, 304 of 307, recognized only SARS-CoV-2 spike.

The sample's treatment: approximately 10-day PBMC culture with coronavirus spike peptide pools or control peptides (ViraFEST assay). This clonotype was seen a few times. Its target is unknown. The Oncomine TCR Beta short-read assay was applied to DNA of cultured CD4+ T cells. Someone extracted genomic DNA from cultured CD4+ T cells. TCRdb ran MiXCR on the PCR reads and lists one entry per CDR3 protein. Of over 10,000 distinct CDR3 sequences in the sample, about 25% were seen once. Deletions cut 2 bases from V and 0 bases from J, with 10 bases between. The CDR3 runs to 15 residues. Looked up from germline, CDR1 is MNHEY and CDR2 is SVGAGI.

This chain uses TRBV6-5 with TRBJ1-2; D ambiguous. The TCR was taken from a human donor who received a COVID-19 vaccine. The sample consisted of CD4+ T cells from blood, cultured in vitro, taken before SARS-CoV-2 vaccination. The CDR3 DNA follows: TGTGCCAGCAGTTACGAGGCAGCTTCTAACTATGGCTACACCTTC. This sequence encodes CASSYEAASNYGYTF.